This is a list of T cell receptor beta chains from one sample in a study of blood T cell repertoires in COVID-19. Produced via immunoSEQ multiplex PCR; TCRdb's table is partial and in-frame only. The profile shows tens of thousands of clones, 78% of them singletons. Sequenced material: peripheral blood. The receptors stem from a human donor in a cohort sampled during active COVID-19. CDR3s include the opening cysteine and the closing phenylalanine or tryptophan. Fields, in order: J gene, clone size, D gene, V gene, CDR3 protein, CDR3 DNA. A D gene is named only where the DNA matches it firmly. The size field is filled for only some rows; it gives once, few, many or a size class.

>TRBJ1-1|NA|NA|TRBV28
CAISRGDRTEAFF
TGTGCCATCAGCCGGGGGGATCGGACTGAAGCTTTCTTT
>TRBJ1-1|NA|NA|TRBV6-6
CASSPSGRGGTEAFF
TGTGCCAGCAGCCCCTCCGGAAGGGGGGGAACTGAAGCTTTCTTT
>TRBJ2-7|once|TRBD2|TRBV11-2
CASSLDPGGGSYEQYF
TGTGCCAGCAGCTTAGACCCGGGGGGGGGTTCCTACGAGCAGTACTTC
>TRBJ2-7|NA|TRBD1|TRBV28
CASSRPGTGGEQYF
TGTGCCAGCAGTCGTCCCGGGACAGGGGGGGAGCAGTACTTC
>TRBJ1-2|NA|NA|TRBV18
CASSPPGGQGYGYTF
TGTGCCAGCTCACCACCGGGGGGGCAAGGCTATGGCTACACCTTC
>TRBJ2-7|NA|TRBD2|TRBV7-2
CASSIRAGGPHEQYF
TGTGCCAGCAGCATTAGAGCGGGAGGGCCCCACGAGCAGTACTTC
>TRBJ1-1|NA|TRBD1|TRBV6-6
CASSHGTGATEAFF
TGTGCCAGCAGTCATGGGACAGGGGCCACTGAAGCTTTCTTT
>TRBJ1-6|NA|NA|TRBV6-6
CASVNRPESTNSPLHF
TGTGCCAGCGTAAACCGCCCGGAGTCGACTAATTCACCCCTCCACTTT
>TRBJ2-1|NA|TRBD2|TRBV18
CASSPAGLALSSYNEQFF
TGTGCCAGCTCACCCGCAGGACTAGCGTTAAGCTCCTACAATGAGCAGTTCTTC
>TRBJ2-3|once|TRBD2|TRBV9
CASSVTSGGITDTQYF
TGTGCCAGCAGCGTGACTAGCGGGGGGATCACAGATACGCAGTATTTT
>TRBJ2-7|NA|NA|TRBV27
CATSRGEEGEQYF
TGTGCCACTTCCCGCGGGGAGGAGGGCGAGCAGTACTTC
>TRBJ1-6|NA|TRBD1|TRBV6-5
CASSRDRGLNSPLHF
TGTGCCAGCAGCCGGGACAGGGGGTTGAATTCACCCCTCCACTTT
>TRBJ1-2|NA|TRBD1|TRBV9
CASSKTGGYGYTF
TGTGCCAGCAGTAAGACAGGGGGCTATGGCTACACCTTC
>TRBJ1-2|NA|TRBD1|TRBV2
CASSEATGNYGYTF
TGTGCCAGCAGTGAAGCGACAGGGAACTATGGCTACACCTTC
>TRBJ2-7|NA|TRBD2|TRBV7-2
CASSQGPSGRIYEQYF
TGTGCCAGCAGCCAGGGTCCTAGCGGGAGAATTTACGAGCAGTACTTC
>TRBJ2-7|once|TRBD1|TRBV5-1
CASSRRGQVYEQYF
TGCGCCAGCAGCAGGCGGGGACAGGTCTACGAGCAGTACTTC
>TRBJ2-7|NA|NA|TRBV19
CASSWGPHYEQYF
TGTGCCAGTAGTTGGGGCCCACACTACGAGCAGTACTTC
>TRBJ1-4|NA|NA|TRBV5-1
CASSSVGSTNEKLFF
TGCGCCAGCAGCAGTGTGGGCTCAACTAATGAAAAACTGTTTTTT
>TRBJ2-7|once|TRBD2|TRBV5-1
CASSRTGTSGSSYEQYF
TGCGCCAGCAGCCGAACGGGGACTAGCGGTAGCTCCTACGAGCAGTACTTC
>TRBJ2-7|NA|TRBD1|TRBV4-3
CASSQATGAAYEQYF
TGCGCCAGCAGCCAAGCGACAGGGGCAGCCTACGAGCAGTACTTC
>TRBJ2-1|NA|TRBD1|TRBV24-1
CATSDLRTGLLINEQFF
TGTGCCACCAGTGATTTGAGGACAGGGCTTTTGATAAATGAGCAGTTCTTC
>TRBJ1-1|NA|NA|TRBV5-1
CASSSTGPGSTEAFF
TGCGCCAGCAGCTCTACAGGGCCGGGGAGCACTGAAGCTTTCTTT
>TRBJ1-1|NA|NA|TRBV18
CASSPDGRSTEAFF
TGTGCCAGCTCACCGGACGGGAGATCCACTGAAGCTTTCTTT
>TRBJ2-7|NA|NA|TRBV10-3
CAISSAGYEQYF
TGTGCCATCAGTTCGGCAGGCTACGAGCAGTACTTC
>TRBJ2-7|NA|NA|TRBV7-9
CASSLGLAGYEQYF
TGTGCCAGCAGCTTAGGCCTAGCTGGGTACGAGCAGTACTTC
>TRBJ2-3|NA|TRBD1|TRBV2
CASRTTGGRSDTQYF
TGTGCCAGCAGGACCACAGGGGGACGGTCAGATACGCAGTATTTT
>TRBJ1-3|NA|NA|TRBV28
CASSAHSSSGNTIYF
TGTGCCAGCAGTGCCCACAGCAGCTCTGGAAACACCATATATTTT
>TRBJ1-6|NA|TRBD1|TRBV10-3
CAISDSGGPGYNSPLHF
TGTGCCATCAGTGACTCAGGGGGACCGGGGTATAATTCACCCCTCCACTTT
>TRBJ1-2|few|NA|TRBV6-6
CASSYSSGGLDGYTF
TGTGCCAGCAGTTACTCGTCAGGAGGGTTGGATGGCTACACCTTC
>TRBJ1-2|NA|NA|TRBV5-1
CASSLDTSNYGYTF
TGCGCCAGCAGCCTCGACACTTCTAACTATGGCTACACCTTC
>TRBJ2-7|NA|NA|TRBV5-5
CASSSWTESGEQYF
TGTGCCAGCAGCTCATGGACAGAAAGCGGCGAGCAGTACTTC
>TRBJ2-7|NA|NA|TRBV19
CASSPGFSRASYEQYF
TGTGCCAGTAGTCCGGGATTTTCTAGGGCCTCCTACGAGCAGTACTTC
>TRBJ2-7|NA|TRBD2|TRBV19
CASRAGTSRNYEQYF
TGTGCCAGTAGGGCCGGGACTAGCAGAAACTACGAGCAGTACTTC
>TRBJ2-7|NA|NA|TRBV19
CASSLGQNYEQYF
TGTGCCAGTAGTCTAGGACAGAACTACGAGCAGTACTTC
>TRBJ1-4|NA|TRBD1|TRBV30
CAWSLGTGGEKLFF
TGTGCCTGGAGTCTAGGGACAGGGGGTGAAAAACTGTTTTTT
>TRBJ2-7|NA|NA|TRBV28
CASSSGGSRVREQYF
TGTGCCAGCAGTTCAGGGGGGTCACGGGTACGAGAGCAGTACTTC
>TRBJ1-2|NA|NA|TRBV19
CASRSLPAGYYGYTF
TGTGCCAGTAGATCCCTTCCGGCAGGCTATTATGGCTACACCTTC
>TRBJ1-2|NA|NA|TRBV6-1
CASSEGASLYGYTF
TGTGCCAGCAGTGAAGGGGCAAGTCTCTATGGCTACACCTTC
>TRBJ2-7|once|TRBD1|TRBV18
CASSHGTGGSYEQYF
TGTGCCAGCTCACACGGGACAGGCGGGTCCTACGAGCAGTACTTC
>TRBJ1-6|NA|NA|TRBV7-2
CASSPRNNSPLHF
TGTGCCAGCAGCCCGAGAAATAATTCACCCCTCCACTTT
>TRBJ1-2|NA|TRBD1|TRBV27
CASRDREDWYGYTF
TGTGCCAGTAGAGACAGGGAGGATTGGTATGGCTACACCTTC
>TRBJ1-5|many|NA|TRBV5-8
CASSLRGAIGQPQHF
TGTGCCAGCAGCTTGCGGGGGGCAATTGGGCAGCCCCAGCATTTT
>TRBJ2-7|NA|NA|TRBV18
CASCINGGEQYF
TGTGCCAGCTGTATAAACGGGGGCGAGCAGTACTTC
>TRBJ1-5|NA|NA|TRBV18
CASSPPVGGPGQPQHF
TGTGCCAGCTCACCTCCCGTCGGGGGGCCCGGTCAGCCCCAGCATTTT
>TRBJ2-7|NA|TRBD2|TRBV6-2/TRBV6-3
CASSYGGGRVSYEQYF
TGTGCCAGCAGTTACGGTGGCGGGAGGGTCTCCTACGAGCAGTACTTC
>TRBJ1-5|NA|NA|TRBV4-1
CASSPEGGESQPQHF
TGCGCCAGCAGCCCCGAGGGAGGGGAGAGTCAGCCCCAGCATTTT
>TRBJ2-7|NA|TRBD2|TRBV18
CASSPQGLASSYEQYF
TGTGCCAGCTCACCTCAGGGACTAGCGAGCTCCTACGAGCAGTACTTC
>TRBJ2-1|NA|NA|TRBV19
CASSPADLTYNEQFF
TGTGCCAGTAGTCCCGCAGATTTGACCTACAATGAGCAGTTCTTC
>TRBJ2-1|NA|TRBD2|TRBV5-6
CASSLRTSGGSEQFF
TGTGCCAGCAGCTTAAGGACTAGCGGGGGGTCTGAGCAGTTCTTC
>TRBJ2-7|NA|NA|TRBV4-3
CASSRLTGSGGEQYF
TGCGCCAGCAGCCGCCTTACAGGGAGTGGGGGCGAGCAGTACTTC
>TRBJ2-7|NA|TRBD2|TRBV6-2/TRBV6-3
CASSLPGGYNEQYF
TGTGCCAGCAGTTTACCGGGGGGGTACAACGAGCAGTACTTC
>TRBJ2-7|NA|TRBD2|TRBV6-2/TRBV6-3
CASSTPGTSGGAKEQYF
TGTGCCAGCAGTACTCCGGGGACTAGCGGGGGGGCGAAAGAGCAGTACTTC